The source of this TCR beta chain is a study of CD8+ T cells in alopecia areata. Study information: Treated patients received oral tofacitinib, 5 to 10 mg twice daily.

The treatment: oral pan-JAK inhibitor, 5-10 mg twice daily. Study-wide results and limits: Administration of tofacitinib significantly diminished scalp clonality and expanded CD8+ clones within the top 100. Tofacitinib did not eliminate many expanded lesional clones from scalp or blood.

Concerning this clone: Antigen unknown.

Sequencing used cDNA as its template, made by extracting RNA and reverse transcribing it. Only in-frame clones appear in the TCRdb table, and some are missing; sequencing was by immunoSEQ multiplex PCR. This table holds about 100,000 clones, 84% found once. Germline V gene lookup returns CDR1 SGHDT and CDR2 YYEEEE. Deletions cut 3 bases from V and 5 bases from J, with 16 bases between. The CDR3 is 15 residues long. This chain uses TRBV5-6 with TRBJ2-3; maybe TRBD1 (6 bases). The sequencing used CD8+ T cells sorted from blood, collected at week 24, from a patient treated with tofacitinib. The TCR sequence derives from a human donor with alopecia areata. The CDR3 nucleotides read TGTGCCAGCAGCTCCCCGGGACACTCCAGAGATACGCAGTATTTT. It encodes CASSSPGHSRDTQYF.